One and the same sample provided the 17 T cell receptor beta chains below, sequenced in a study of blood T cell repertoires in COVID-19. Profiled with immunoSEQ multiplex PCR; TCRdb holds only in-frame clones, not every one. The sample contains approximately 140,000 clones, 84% of which appear only once. Sequences were obtained from PBMCs or T cells enriched from blood (not recorded which). Every receptor here comes from a woman in her fifties or sixties who had been exposed to COVID-19.

This clone was observed once. This chain joins TRBV15 and TRBJ1-3; D call uncertain. V lost 5 bases, J lost 2 bases, and 16 bases lay in between. This CDR3 comprises 16 residues. Germline V gene data show CDR1 as LNHNV and CDR2 as YYDKDF (reference sequence). CDR3 sequence (DNA): TGTGCCACCAGCTTCCTGCAGGAGGCCCCTGGAAACACCATATATTTT. This gives the protein CATSFLQEAPGNTIYF.

V is TRBV5-4 and J is TRBJ2-5; TRBD2 might be the D (5 bases). The CDR3 is 14 amino acids. V gave up 0 bases and J gave up 1 base, with 7 bases separating them. Germline V CDR1 and CDR2: SGHNT, YYREEE (reference sequence). CDR3 DNA sequence: TGTGCCAGCAGCTTGGCAGCGGCCCAAGAGACCCAGTACTTC. This sequence encodes CASSLAAAQETQYF.

The V and J genes are TRBV7-3 and TRBJ2-1, with no clear D. The CDR3 consists of 14 residues. Per germline, CDR1 SGHTA and CDR2 FQGTGA. The ends were cut back, 5 bases at V and 4 bases at J, with 12 bases in the middle. The CDR3 DNA reads as TGTGCCAGCAGCCCCTTACCGAGGTACAATGAGCAGTTCTTC. It yields the protein CASSPLPRYNEQFF.

The chain links TRBV5-1 to TRBJ1-3; D not resolved. This CDR3 comprises 14 residues. From germline, CDR1 is SGHRS and CDR2 YFSETQ. Deletions cut 4 bases from V and 4 bases from J, with 12 bases between. The CDR3 loop reads CASSPEVQGNTIYF. In DNA, the CDR3 is TGCGCCAGCAGCCCAGAAGTGCAGGGAAACACCATATATTTT.

The chain recombines TRBV6-2 or TRBV6-3 with TRBJ2-1, with 8 bases lining up with TRBD2. There are 14 residues in the CDR3. Looked up from germline, CDR1 is MNHEY and CDR2 is SVGEGT. The V and J ends lost 2 bases and 5 bases, in that order; junction bases with no gene match: 2. CDR3 protein: CASSYRRGDNEQFF. DNA of the CDR3: TGTGCCAGCAGTTACCGGCGGGGGGACAATGAGCAGTTCTTC.

The gene calls are TRBV27 and TRBJ2-3; TRBD2 might be the D (6 bases). There are 17 residues in the CDR3. Trimming took 4 bases from V and 5 from J, leaving 22 bases between them. The V gene's germline CDR1 is MNHEY and CDR2 SMNVEV (reference sequence). CDR3 nucleotides: TGTGCCAGCAGTTATGGAGGGCAGGGCCGTCTCCAAGATACGCAGTATTTT. It codes for CASSYGGQGRLQDTQYF.

The rearrangement joins TRBV5-1 to TRBJ2-2; D ambiguous. Germline V lookup: CDR1 SGHRS, CDR2 YFSETQ. There are 15 residues in the CDR3. Between the trimmed V and J ends, which lost 2 bases and 0 bases, there was a span of 8 bases. The CDR3 protein is CASSLGGANTGELFF. In DNA form, the CDR3 reads TGCGCCAGCAGCTTAGGCGGAGCGAACACCGGGGAGCTGTTTTTT.

The J gene is TRBJ1-6, the V gene TRBV27; 7 bases line up with TRBD1. Germline V gene data show CDR1 as MNHEY and CDR2 as SMNVEV (reference sequence). The CDR3 consists of 16 residues. J gave up 7 bases and V 1 base, and 7 bases lay outside the gene matches. CDR3 nucleotide sequence: TGTGCCAGCAGTTTATATAGGGGGCCGGGGAATTCACCCCTCCACTTT. Translation gives CASSLYRGPGNSPLHF.

V and J are TRBV5-4 and TRBJ2-2; D remains ambiguous. The CDR3 contains 15 residues. Germline CDR1 SGHNT, CDR2 YYREEE (reference sequence). Deletions cut 0 bases from V and 6 bases from J, with 12 bases between. DNA of the CDR3: TGTGCCAGCAGCTTGGTTGGTCAGTCCGCCGGGGAGCTGTTTTTT. It is translated as CASSLVGQSAGELFF.

CDR3 coding DNA: TGTGCCAGCAGTCCTCCGGGGGGCCCCCTCCACTTT. Residues: CASSPPGGPLHF. V gene TRBV27 combines with J gene TRBJ1-6; tentative D call: TRBD1 (6 bases). V gave up 5 bases and J gave up 13 bases, with 12 bases separating them. Germline V gene sequence: CDR1 MNHEY, CDR2 SMNVEV (reference sequence). There are 12 residues in the CDR3.

The genes are TRBV24-1 and TRBJ2-1; no clear D gene. CDR1 KGHDR and CDR2 SFDVKD come from the germline V gene. The CDR3 has 15 amino acids. The V end lost 6 bases, the J end lost 1 base, and 12 bases lay between the germline ends. The CDR3 region is CATSPRNPSYNEQFF. CDR3 DNA: TGTGCCACCAGTCCTAGAAACCCGTCCTACAATGAGCAGTTCTTC.

The chain couples TRBV21-1 to TRBJ2-4; the table assigns TRBD1, which was not confirmed against the DNA. TRBV21-1 is annotated as a pseudogene. The CDR3 contains 15 residues. DNA for the CDR3: TGTGCCAGCAGCAGCCAACAGGGTCGCAAAAACATTCAGTACTTC. Protein sequence: CASSSQQGRKNIQYF.

This chain connects TRBV7-9 to TRBJ1-2, with TRBD1 matching 7 bases. Trimming cost V 0 bases and J 2 bases; bases outside gene matches: 3. In germline, CDR1 is SEHNR, CDR2 FQNEAQ (reference sequence). This CDR3 comprises 15 residues. The CDR3 region is CASSLARDRNYGYTF. The CDR3 region has the DNA TGTGCCAGCAGCTTAGCGAGGGACAGAAACTATGGCTACACCTTC.

The chain carries TRBV21-1 and TRBJ2-1; the table assigns TRBD1, which was not confirmed against the DNA. TRBV21-1 constitutes a pseudogene. This CDR3 comprises 22 residues. The CDR3 sequence is CASSNKAVTENTTGKDYNEQFF. CDR3 bases: TGTGCCAGCAGCAATAAGGCGGTGACCGAAAATACAACAGGAAAAGACTACAATGAGCAGTTCTTC.

The V and J genes are TRBV7-9 and TRBJ1-3; 8 nucleotides agree with TRBD1. Germline CDR1 is SEHNR and CDR2 is FQNEAQ (reference sequence). The ends lost 1 base at V and 0 bases at J; junction bases unmatched: 11. The CDR3 has 19 amino acids. In DNA, the CDR3 is TGTGCCAGCAGCTTAGGGGCACACCCAACAGGGGGCTCTGGAAACACCATATATTTT. It encodes CASSLGAHPTGGSGNTIYF.

V is TRBV5-8 and J is TRBJ1-5; no reliable D call. The CDR3 runs to 15 residues. V was cut by 0 bases and J by 6 bases, with 13 bases left in between. CDR1 and CDR2 (germline): SGHTS, YDEGEE. Here the CDR3 reads CASSLGQVAVQPQHF. The CDR3 bases are TGTGCCAGCAGCTTGGGGCAGGTGGCTGTTCAGCCCCAGCATTTT.

The chain couples TRBV19 to TRBJ2-3; TRBD2 aligns across 7 bases. CDR3 length equals 13 residues. Germline values: CDR1 LNHDA, CDR2 SQIVND (reference sequence). The ends lost 6 bases at V and 4 bases at J; junction bases unmatched: 4. The CDR3 loop reads CASRGAGADTQYF. As DNA, the CDR3 is TGTGCCAGTAGAGGGGCGGGGGCAGATACGCAGTATTTT.